Listed below are T cell receptor beta chains from one sample, sequenced in a study of cytomegalovirus exposure and HLA in healthy donors. Repertoires were generated with immunoSEQ multiplex PCR, while TCRdb's copy carries only in-frame clones and drops some. The data contain under 140,000 clones, around 79% of them singletons. The sequenced material came from PBMCs. The receptors were gathered from a woman between 25 and 40 years old in good health and CMV-seronegative. Each CDR3 is given with its conserved first and last residue. Each record gives: CDR3 protein, CDR3 DNA, J gene, clone size, D gene, V gene, CDR3 length. D genes are given only for firm matches. Only some rows state a clone size, as once, few, many or a class for expanded clones.

cdr3_aa: CASSERRGATEAFF
cdr3_nt: TGTGCCAGTAGTGAAAGACGGGGAGCGACTGAAGCTTTCTTT
j_call: TRBJ1-1
clone_size: -
d_call: -
v_call: TRBV19
cdr3_length: 14

cdr3_aa: CASSHRTSLTTTQYF
cdr3_nt: TGTGCCAGCAGCCACCGTACTAGCCTAACTACGACCCAGTACTTC
j_call: TRBJ2-5
clone_size: -
d_call: -
v_call: TRBV14
cdr3_length: 15

cdr3_aa: CASSQLTGNSPLHF
cdr3_nt: TGTGCCAGCAGCCAATTGACAGGGAATTCACCCCTCCACTTT
j_call: TRBJ1-6
clone_size: few
d_call: TRBD1
v_call: TRBV5-6
cdr3_length: 14

cdr3_aa: CASSLAGQGSYNSPLHF
cdr3_nt: TGCGCCAGCAGCTTGGCCGGGCAGGGCTCCTATAATTCACCCCTCCACTTT
j_call: TRBJ1-6
clone_size: few
d_call: -
v_call: TRBV5-1
cdr3_length: 17

cdr3_aa: CASSPRGGRQETQYF
cdr3_nt: TGTGCCAGCAGCCCGAGGGGCGGGAGGCAAGAGACCCAGTACTTC
j_call: TRBJ2-5
clone_size: -
d_call: TRBD2
v_call: TRBV5-4
cdr3_length: 15

cdr3_aa: CAWSGGPQETQYF
cdr3_nt: TGTGCCTGGAGTGGGGGGCCCCAAGAGACCCAGTACTTC
j_call: TRBJ2-5
clone_size: -
d_call: -
v_call: TRBV30
cdr3_length: 13

cdr3_aa: CASRVTGVYEQYF
cdr3_nt: TGTGCCAGCAGAGTCACAGGGGTCTACGAGCAGTACTTC
j_call: TRBJ2-7
clone_size: -
d_call: TRBD1
v_call: TRBV2
cdr3_length: 13

cdr3_aa: CASSSPRDRSYNSPLHF
cdr3_nt: TGTGCCAGCTCCTCGCCCAGGGATCGCTCCTATAATTCACCCCTCCACTTT
j_call: TRBJ1-6
clone_size: -
d_call: -
v_call: TRBV28
cdr3_length: 17

cdr3_aa: CASSQRGYRVLGSYEQYF
cdr3_nt: TGTGCCAGCAGCCAAAGAGGCTACAGGGTGTTGGGCTCCTACGAGCAGTACTTC
j_call: TRBJ2-7
clone_size: -
d_call: -
v_call: TRBV7-8
cdr3_length: 18

cdr3_aa: CASSQGLSRARSVGYTF
cdr3_nt: TGTGCCAGCAGCCAAGGTCTCAGTCGTGCCAGGTCGGTTGGCTACACCTTC
j_call: TRBJ1-2
clone_size: -
d_call: -
v_call: TRBV4-2
cdr3_length: 17

cdr3_aa: CASSPQGRSYNEQFF
cdr3_nt: TGTGCCAGCAGCCCTCAGGGCCGCTCCTACAATGAGCAGTTCTTC
j_call: TRBJ2-1
clone_size: -
d_call: -
v_call: TRBV5-4
cdr3_length: 15

cdr3_aa: CASSHIQETQYF
cdr3_nt: TGTGCCAGCAGCCATATCCAAGAGACCCAGTACTTC
j_call: TRBJ2-5
clone_size: -
d_call: -
v_call: TRBV14
cdr3_length: 12

cdr3_aa: CASSQVGTQEQFF
cdr3_nt: TGCGCCAGCAGCCAAGTCGGGACTCAGGAGCAGTTCTTC
j_call: TRBJ2-1
clone_size: -
d_call: -
v_call: TRBV4-1
cdr3_length: 13

cdr3_aa: CASSQRTAQETQYF
cdr3_nt: TGTGCCAGCAGCCAACGGACAGCACAAGAGACCCAGTACTTC
j_call: TRBJ2-5
clone_size: -
d_call: -
v_call: TRBV4-2
cdr3_length: 14

cdr3_aa: CAISGGVNTEAFF
cdr3_nt: TGTGCCATCAGTGGGGGGGTGAACACTGAAGCTTTCTTT
j_call: TRBJ1-1
clone_size: -
d_call: -
v_call: TRBV10-3
cdr3_length: 13

cdr3_aa: CASSYSSGYNEQFF
cdr3_nt: TGTGCCAGCAGTTACTCATCGGGTTACAATGAGCAGTTCTTC
j_call: TRBJ2-1
clone_size: -
d_call: -
v_call: TRBV6-5
cdr3_length: 14

cdr3_aa: CATSRDYPYNEQFF
cdr3_nt: TGTGCCACCAGCAGAGATTATCCTTACAATGAGCAGTTCTTC
j_call: TRBJ2-1
clone_size: -
d_call: -
v_call: TRBV15
cdr3_length: 14

cdr3_aa: CASSVYGGAYNEQFF
cdr3_nt: TGTGCCAGCAGTGTTTACGGGGGGGCCTACAATGAGCAGTTCTTC
j_call: TRBJ2-1
clone_size: -
d_call: TRBD2
v_call: TRBV2
cdr3_length: 15

cdr3_aa: CASSLEAEHNEQFF
cdr3_nt: TGTGCCAGCAGCTTGGAGGCGGAGCACAATGAGCAGTTCTTC
j_call: TRBJ2-1
clone_size: -
d_call: -
v_call: TRBV5-4
cdr3_length: 14

cdr3_aa: CASSKGWGTSGTEAFF
cdr3_nt: TGTGCCAGCTCGAAGGGGTGGGGAACCAGTGGCACTGAAGCTTTCTTT
j_call: TRBJ1-1
clone_size: few
d_call: -
v_call: TRBV5-6
cdr3_length: 16

cdr3_aa: CASSQGRVAGPWETQYF
cdr3_nt: TGTGCCAGCAGCCAAGGACGGGTAGCGGGGCCGTGGGAGACCCAGTACTTC
j_call: TRBJ2-5
clone_size: few
d_call: TRBD2
v_call: TRBV14
cdr3_length: 17

cdr3_aa: CASSFSTGAKNIQYF
cdr3_nt: TGCGCCAGCAGTTTTTCGACAGGTGCCAAAAACATTCAGTACTTC
j_call: TRBJ2-4
clone_size: once
d_call: -
v_call: TRBV5-1
cdr3_length: 15

cdr3_aa: CASSKQGWTEAFF
cdr3_nt: TGTGCCAGCAGCAAACAGGGTTGGACTGAAGCTTTCTTT
j_call: TRBJ1-1
clone_size: once
d_call: -
v_call: TRBV7-3
cdr3_length: 13

cdr3_aa: CASSPDSLNTEAFF
cdr3_nt: TGTGCCAGCAGTCCCGACAGCCTGAACACTGAAGCTTTCTTT
j_call: TRBJ1-1
clone_size: -
d_call: -
v_call: TRBV7-3
cdr3_length: 14

cdr3_aa: CASSIKGTGANVLTF
cdr3_nt: TGTGCCAGTAGTATAAAGGGGACTGGGGCCAACGTCCTGACTTTC
j_call: TRBJ2-6
clone_size: few
d_call: -
v_call: TRBV19
cdr3_length: 15

cdr3_aa: CATSRDSRPFYEQYF
cdr3_nt: TGTGCCACCAGCAGGGACTCTCGGCCTTTCTACGAGCAGTACTTC
j_call: TRBJ2-7
clone_size: -
d_call: -
v_call: TRBV15
cdr3_length: 15

cdr3_aa: CASSPTGVSYNEQFF
cdr3_nt: TGTGCCAGCAGCCCGACAGGGGTCTCCTACAATGAGCAGTTCTTC
j_call: TRBJ2-1
clone_size: -
d_call: TRBD1
v_call: TRBV11-2
cdr3_length: 15

cdr3_aa: CASGRQGSTDTQYF
cdr3_nt: TGTGCCAGCGGCAGACAGGGTAGCACAGATACGCAGTATTTT
j_call: TRBJ2-3
clone_size: -
d_call: TRBD1
v_call: TRBV5-6
cdr3_length: 14

cdr3_aa: CASSVGTPDDEQFF
cdr3_nt: TGTGCCAGCAGCGTTGGGACTCCCGACGATGAGCAGTTCTTC
j_call: TRBJ2-1
clone_size: -
d_call: -
v_call: TRBV9
cdr3_length: 14

cdr3_aa: CASSAGTGGNYEQYF
cdr3_nt: TGCGCCAGCAGCGCGGGGACAGGGGGAAACTACGAGCAGTACTTC
j_call: TRBJ2-7
clone_size: -
d_call: TRBD1
v_call: TRBV5-1
cdr3_length: 15

cdr3_aa: CASSLGVGGNSPLHF
cdr3_nt: TGTGCCAGCAGCTTGGGGGTAGGGGGAAATTCACCCCTCCACTTT
j_call: TRBJ1-6
clone_size: few
d_call: -
v_call: TRBV11-2
cdr3_length: 15

cdr3_aa: CASSQIASGFNEQFF
cdr3_nt: TGCGCCAGCAGCCAAATTGCTAGCGGTTTCAATGAGCAGTTCTTC
j_call: TRBJ2-1
clone_size: once
d_call: TRBD2
v_call: TRBV4-3
cdr3_length: 15

cdr3_aa: CATSRDGAANTEAFF
cdr3_nt: TGTGCCACCAGCAGAGATGGGGCAGCCAACACTGAAGCTTTCTTT
j_call: TRBJ1-1
clone_size: -
d_call: -
v_call: TRBV15
cdr3_length: 15

cdr3_aa: CASSPRTGYYEQYF
cdr3_nt: TGTGCCAGCAGTCCCCGGACAGGGTACTACGAGCAGTACTTC
j_call: TRBJ2-7
clone_size: -
d_call: TRBD1
v_call: TRBV27
cdr3_length: 14

cdr3_aa: CASSPLSGANVLTF
cdr3_nt: TGTGCCAGCAGTCCCCTCTCTGGGGCCAACGTCCTGACTTTC
j_call: TRBJ2-6
clone_size: few
d_call: -
v_call: TRBV27
cdr3_length: 14

cdr3_aa: CASSHIFFGGSGTEAFF
cdr3_nt: TGTGCCAGCAGCCATATATTCTTTGGGGGCTCGGGCACTGAAGCTTTCTTT
j_call: TRBJ1-1
clone_size: once
d_call: -
v_call: TRBV7-2
cdr3_length: 17

cdr3_aa: CSAETGNAAFF
cdr3_nt: TGCAGCGCCGAAACAGGGAACGCAGCTTTCTTT
j_call: TRBJ1-1
clone_size: -
d_call: -
v_call: TRBV29-1
cdr3_length: 11

cdr3_aa: CAISPTGGLQPQHF
cdr3_nt: TGTGCCATCAGCCCAACAGGGGGCCTTCAGCCCCAGCATTTT
j_call: TRBJ1-5
clone_size: -
d_call: TRBD1
v_call: TRBV10-3
cdr3_length: 14

cdr3_aa: CASDRGRDQPQHF
cdr3_nt: TGTGCCAGCGACAGGGGGCGCGATCAGCCCCAGCATTTT
j_call: TRBJ1-5
clone_size: -
d_call: TRBD1
v_call: TRBV2
cdr3_length: 13

cdr3_aa: CASSVVSGTYNEQFF
cdr3_nt: TGTGCCAGCAGCGTAGTTAGCGGAACCTACAATGAGCAGTTCTTC
j_call: TRBJ2-1
clone_size: -
d_call: -
v_call: TRBV9
cdr3_length: 15